The source of this T cell receptor beta chain is a study of shared clonotypes between healthy human individuals. Study details: CD8 memory received one plate per donor, CD8 naive two, CD4 memory three and CD4 naive three. Findings of the study overall: Exclusively blood specimens were collected; tissue repertoires likely differ.

The DNA input per sorted-subset replicate PCR was 150 to 200 ng, corresponding to 28,000 or so T cell genomes. Assay: immunoSEQ multiplex PCR; the TCRdb copy retains only in-frame clones and omits some. The sample includes 2 million to 2.5 million clones, just under 95% of them seen just once. Investigators divided CD4+ cells into CD45RA+ naive and CD45RA-negative memory subsets. On this clone: Its specificity is unknown.

The junction had 6 bases not matched to a gene; V was cut back by 5 bases and J by 5 bases. CDR3 length: 15 residues. CDR1 and CDR2 (germline): MDHEN, SYDVKM. The J gene is TRBJ2-5, the V gene TRBV28; 12 bases align to TRBD1. The source of this sequence is a man younger than 35 in good health. Some clones in this sample may be carry-over from other donors' samples. The sample taken for sequencing was naive CD4+ T cells from PBMCs. Documented subset: CD45RA+ positively selected. The CDR3, as DNA: TGTGCCAGCAGTGGGACAGGGGGCTTACGGGAGACCCAGTACTTC. Translation: CASSGTGGLRETQYF.